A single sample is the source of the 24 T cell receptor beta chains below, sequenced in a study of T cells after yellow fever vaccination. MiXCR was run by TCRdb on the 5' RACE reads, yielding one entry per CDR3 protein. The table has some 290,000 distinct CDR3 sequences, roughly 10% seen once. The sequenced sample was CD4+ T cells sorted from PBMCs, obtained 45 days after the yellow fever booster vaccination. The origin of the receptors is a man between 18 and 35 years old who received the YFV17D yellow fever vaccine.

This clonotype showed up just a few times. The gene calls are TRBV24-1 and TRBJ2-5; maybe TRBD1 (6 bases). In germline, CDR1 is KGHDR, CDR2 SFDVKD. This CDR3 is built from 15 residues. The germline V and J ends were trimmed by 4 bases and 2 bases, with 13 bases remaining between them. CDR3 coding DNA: TGTGCCACCAGTGACCCCCGGGACATACAAGAGACCCAGTACTTC. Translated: CATSDPRDIQETQYF.

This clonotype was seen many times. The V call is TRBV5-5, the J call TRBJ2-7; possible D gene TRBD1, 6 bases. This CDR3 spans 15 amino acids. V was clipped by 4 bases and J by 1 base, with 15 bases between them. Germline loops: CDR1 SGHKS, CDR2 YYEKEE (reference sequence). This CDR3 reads CASSVTGGRSYEQYF. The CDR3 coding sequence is TGTGCCAGCAGCGTGACAGGTGGGAGATCCTACGAGCAGTACTTC.

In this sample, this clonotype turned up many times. CDR3 DNA sequence: TGTGCCAGCAGGGTCAGGGATGAGCAGTTCTTC. As protein: CASRVRDEQFF. The V and J genes are TRBV6-5 and TRBJ2-1; D is perhaps TRBD1 (5 bases). Germline V CDR1 and CDR2: MNHEY, SVGAGI. Trimming took off 6 bases at V and 8 bases at J, with 8 bases between the two ends. CDR3 length: 11 amino acids.

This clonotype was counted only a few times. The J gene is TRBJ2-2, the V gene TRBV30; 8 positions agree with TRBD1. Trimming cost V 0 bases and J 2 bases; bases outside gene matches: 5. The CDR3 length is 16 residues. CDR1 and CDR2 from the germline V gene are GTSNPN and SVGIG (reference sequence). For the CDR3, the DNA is TGTGCCTGGAGTGTAATTGGACAGGGCAACACCGGGGAGCTGTTTTTT. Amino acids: CAWSVIGQGNTGELFF.

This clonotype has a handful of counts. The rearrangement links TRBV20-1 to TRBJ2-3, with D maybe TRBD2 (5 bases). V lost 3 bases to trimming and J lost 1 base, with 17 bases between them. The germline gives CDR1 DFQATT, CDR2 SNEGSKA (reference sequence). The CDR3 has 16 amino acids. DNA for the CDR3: TGCAGTGCTAGGCCAGACCCGGGGTTCCGCACAGATACGCAGTATTTT. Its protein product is CSARPDPGFRTDTQYF.

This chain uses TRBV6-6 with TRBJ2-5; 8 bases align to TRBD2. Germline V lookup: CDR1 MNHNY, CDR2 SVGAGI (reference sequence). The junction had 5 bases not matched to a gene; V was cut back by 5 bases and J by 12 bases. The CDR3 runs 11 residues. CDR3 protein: CASSPREGEYF. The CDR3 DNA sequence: TGTGCCAGCAGTCCCCGGGAGGGGGAGTACTTC.

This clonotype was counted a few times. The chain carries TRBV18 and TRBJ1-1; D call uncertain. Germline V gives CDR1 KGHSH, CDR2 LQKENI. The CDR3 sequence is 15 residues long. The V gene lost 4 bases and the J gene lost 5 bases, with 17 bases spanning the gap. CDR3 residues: CASSQNVGKETEAFF. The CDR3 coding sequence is TGTGCCAGCTCACAGAACGTCGGGAAGGAGACTGAAGCTTTCTTT.

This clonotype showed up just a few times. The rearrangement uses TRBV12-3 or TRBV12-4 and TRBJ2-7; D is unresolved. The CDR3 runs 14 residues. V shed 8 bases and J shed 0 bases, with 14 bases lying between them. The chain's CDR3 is CASRVGRLSYEQYF. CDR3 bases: TGTGCCAGCCGGGTCGGCAGACTCTCCTACGAGCAGTACTTC.

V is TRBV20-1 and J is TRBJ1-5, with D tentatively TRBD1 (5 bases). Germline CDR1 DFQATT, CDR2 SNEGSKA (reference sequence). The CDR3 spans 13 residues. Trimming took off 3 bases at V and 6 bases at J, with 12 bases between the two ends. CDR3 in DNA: TGCAGTGCTAGTTGGCAGGGAGGTCAGCCCCAGCATTTT. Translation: CSASWQGGQPQHF.

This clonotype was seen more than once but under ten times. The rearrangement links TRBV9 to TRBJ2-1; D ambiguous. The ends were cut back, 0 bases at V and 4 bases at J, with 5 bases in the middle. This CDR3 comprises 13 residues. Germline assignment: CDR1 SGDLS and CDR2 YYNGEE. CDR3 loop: CASSVELYNEQFF. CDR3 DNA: TGTGCCAGCAGCGTAGAGTTATACAATGAGCAGTTCTTC.

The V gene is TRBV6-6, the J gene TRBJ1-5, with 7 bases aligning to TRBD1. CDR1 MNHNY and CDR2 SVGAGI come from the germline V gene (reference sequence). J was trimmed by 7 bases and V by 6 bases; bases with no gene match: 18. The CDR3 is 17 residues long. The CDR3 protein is CASRPKRDRVYPQPQHF. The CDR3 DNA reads TGTGCCAGCAGACCCAAACGAGACAGGGTATACCCCCAGCCCCAGCATTTT.

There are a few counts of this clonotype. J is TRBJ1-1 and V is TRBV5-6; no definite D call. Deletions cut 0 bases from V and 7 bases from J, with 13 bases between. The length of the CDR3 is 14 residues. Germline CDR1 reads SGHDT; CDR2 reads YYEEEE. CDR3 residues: CASSLGEWGGEAFF. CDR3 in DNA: TGTGCCAGCAGCTTGGGAGAGTGGGGAGGTGAAGCTTTCTTT.

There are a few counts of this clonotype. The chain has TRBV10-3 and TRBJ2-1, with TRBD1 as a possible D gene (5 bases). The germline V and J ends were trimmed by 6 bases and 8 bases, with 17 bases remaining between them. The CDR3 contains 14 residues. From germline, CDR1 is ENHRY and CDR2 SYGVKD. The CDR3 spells CAISVGRADDEQFF. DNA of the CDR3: TGTGCCATCAGCGTGGGCAGGGCGGATGATGAGCAGTTCTTC.

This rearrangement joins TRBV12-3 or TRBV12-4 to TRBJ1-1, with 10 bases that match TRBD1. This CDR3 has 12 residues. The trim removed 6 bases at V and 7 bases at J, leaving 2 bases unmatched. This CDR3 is CASSRDRGEAFF. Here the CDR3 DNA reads TGTGCCAGCAGCCGGGACAGGGGTGAAGCTTTCTTT.

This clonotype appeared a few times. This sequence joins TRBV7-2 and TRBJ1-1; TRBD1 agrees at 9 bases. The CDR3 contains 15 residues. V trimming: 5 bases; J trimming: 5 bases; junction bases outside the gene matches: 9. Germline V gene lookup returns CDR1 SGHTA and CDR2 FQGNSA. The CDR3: CASSPGDRARTEAFF. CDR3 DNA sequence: TGTGCCAGCAGCCCAGGGGACAGGGCGAGAACTGAAGCTTTCTTT.

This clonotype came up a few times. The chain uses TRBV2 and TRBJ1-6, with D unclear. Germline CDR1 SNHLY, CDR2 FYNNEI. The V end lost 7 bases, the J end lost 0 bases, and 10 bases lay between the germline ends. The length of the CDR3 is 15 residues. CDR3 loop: CASTKESSYNSPLHF. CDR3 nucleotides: TGTGCCAGCACTAAGGAGAGCTCCTATAATTCACCCCTCCACTTT.

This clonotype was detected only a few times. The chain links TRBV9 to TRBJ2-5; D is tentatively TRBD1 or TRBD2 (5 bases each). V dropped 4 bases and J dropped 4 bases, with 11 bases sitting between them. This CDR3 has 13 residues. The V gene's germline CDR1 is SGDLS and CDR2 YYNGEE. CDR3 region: CASSKGSGETQYF. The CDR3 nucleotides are TGTGCCAGCAGCAAGGGGAGCGGAGAGACCCAGTACTTC.

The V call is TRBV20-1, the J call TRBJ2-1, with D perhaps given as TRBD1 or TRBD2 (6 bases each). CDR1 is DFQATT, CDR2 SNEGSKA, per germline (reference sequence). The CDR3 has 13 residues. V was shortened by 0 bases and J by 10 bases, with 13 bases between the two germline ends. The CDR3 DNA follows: TGCAGTGCTAGAGATGGGGGCCGGGAGGAGCAGTTCTTC. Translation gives CSARDGGREEQFF.

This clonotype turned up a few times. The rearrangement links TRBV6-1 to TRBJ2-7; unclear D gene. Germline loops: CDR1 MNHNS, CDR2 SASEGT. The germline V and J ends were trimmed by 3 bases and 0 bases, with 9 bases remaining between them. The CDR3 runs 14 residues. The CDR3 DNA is TGTGCCAGCAGTGATATCCCGAGCTCCTACGAGCAGTACGTC. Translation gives CASSDIPSSYEQYV.

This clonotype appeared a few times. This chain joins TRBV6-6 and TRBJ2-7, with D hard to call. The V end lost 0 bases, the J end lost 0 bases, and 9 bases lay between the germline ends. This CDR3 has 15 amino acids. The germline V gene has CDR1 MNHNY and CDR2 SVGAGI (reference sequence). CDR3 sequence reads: CASSYSGRSSYEQYF. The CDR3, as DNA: TGTGCCAGCAGTTACTCGGGCAGGAGCTCCTACGAGCAGTACTTC.

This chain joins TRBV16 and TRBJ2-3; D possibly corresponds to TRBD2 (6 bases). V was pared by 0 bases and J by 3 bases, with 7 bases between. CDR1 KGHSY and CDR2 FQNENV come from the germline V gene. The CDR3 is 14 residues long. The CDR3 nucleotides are TGTGCCAGCAGCCAATCGACTAGAACAGATACGCAGTATTTT. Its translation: CASSQSTRTDTQYF.

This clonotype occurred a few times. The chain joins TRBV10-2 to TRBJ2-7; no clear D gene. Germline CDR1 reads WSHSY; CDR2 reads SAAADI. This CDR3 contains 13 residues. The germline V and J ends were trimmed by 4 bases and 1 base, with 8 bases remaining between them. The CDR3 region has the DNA TGCGCCAGCAGTGTAGATGGTTCCTACGAGCAGTACGTC. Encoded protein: CASSVDGSYEQYV.

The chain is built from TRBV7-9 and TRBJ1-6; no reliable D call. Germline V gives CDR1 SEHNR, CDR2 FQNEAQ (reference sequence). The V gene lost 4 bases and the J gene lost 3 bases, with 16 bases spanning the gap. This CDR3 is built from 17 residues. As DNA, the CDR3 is TGTGCCAGCAGCTCGGGATGGCCGCAGCGCTATAATTCACCCCTCCACTTT. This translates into CASSSGWPQRYNSPLHF.

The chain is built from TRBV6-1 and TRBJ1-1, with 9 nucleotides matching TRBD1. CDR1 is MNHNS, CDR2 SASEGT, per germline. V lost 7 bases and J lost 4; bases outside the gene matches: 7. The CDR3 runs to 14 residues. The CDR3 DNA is TGTGCCAGCAACACAGGGGGCTATGGCACTGAAGCTTTCTTT. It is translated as CASNTGGYGTEAFF.